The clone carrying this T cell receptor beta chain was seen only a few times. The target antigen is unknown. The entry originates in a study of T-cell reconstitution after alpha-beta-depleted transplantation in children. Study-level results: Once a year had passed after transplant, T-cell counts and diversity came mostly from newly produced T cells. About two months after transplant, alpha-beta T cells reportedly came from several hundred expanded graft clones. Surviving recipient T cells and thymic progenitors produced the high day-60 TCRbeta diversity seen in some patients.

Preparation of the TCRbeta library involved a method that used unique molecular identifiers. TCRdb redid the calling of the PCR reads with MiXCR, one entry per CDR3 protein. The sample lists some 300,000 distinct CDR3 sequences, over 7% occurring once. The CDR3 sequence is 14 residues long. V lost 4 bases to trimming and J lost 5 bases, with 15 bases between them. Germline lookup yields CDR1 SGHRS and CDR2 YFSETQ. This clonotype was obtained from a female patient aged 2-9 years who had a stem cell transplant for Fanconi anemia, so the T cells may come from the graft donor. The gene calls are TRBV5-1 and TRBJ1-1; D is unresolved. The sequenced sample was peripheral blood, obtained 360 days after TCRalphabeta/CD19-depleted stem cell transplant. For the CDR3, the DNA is TGCGCCAGCAGCCCTGGGCCCCTGGGGACTGAAGCTTTCTTT. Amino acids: CASSPGPLGTEAFF.